The 22 T cell receptor beta chains in this list originate from one sample, sequenced in a study of tissue T cells after allogeneic stem cell transplantation. Measured with immunoSEQ multiplex PCR; TCRdb has only the in-frame clones, and not every one. Of roughly 8,100 clones listed, about two fifths are singletons. Specified time point: mouse harvest day 14 after allogeneic transplant. Tail vein injection delivered 10^7 T-cell-depleted bone marrow cells and 10^6 splenic CD5+ T cells. Specimen: skin. The receptors derive from a female BALB/c mouse given C57BL/6 T cells with graft-versus-host disease after an allogeneic hematopoietic cell transplant.

On this clone: The gene symbols are mouse symbols. Read data end 1 residue before the CDR3 end; the end is taken from the germline J gene. The V and J genes are TRBV23 and TRBJ1-1. Germline V gene lookup returns CDR1 KGHTA and CDR2 FQNQQP. The CDR3 has 13 residues. The sequenced part of the CDR3 DNA is TGCTCCAGCAGTCAAGGGGGGCGGACAGAAGTCTTC. It is translated as CSSSQGGRTEVF. The entire CDR3 protein is CSSSQGGRTEVFF.

Details on this clone: Germline and genes: mouse. The CDR3 end is not reached by the read, which stops 1 residue before it; the germline J gene fills it in. This chain connects TRBV14 to TRBJ2-1; D gene unclear. The CDR3 length is 14 residues. V lost 1 base, J lost 1 base, and 6 bases lay in between. Germline V gene data show CDR1 as SGHDT and CDR2 as FRDEAV. CDR3 in amino acids: CASSFEENYAEQFF. The part of the CDR3 DNA that was read is TGTGCCAGCAGTTTCGAGGAAAACTATGCTGAGCAGTTC. The whole variable domain, remainder taken from reference TRBV14 and TRBJ2-1, is EAGVTQSPRYAVLQEGQAVSFWCDPISGHDTLYWYQQPRDQGPQLLVYFRDEAVIDNSQLPSDRFSAVRPKGTNSTLKIQSAKQGDTATYLCASSFEENYAEQFFGPGTRLTVL.

This clone was seen only a few times. Germline and genes here are mouse. The read ends 1 residue before the CDR3 terminus; that terminus is restored from the germline J gene. The J gene is TRBJ1-1, the V gene TRBV20; tentative D call: TRBD1 (6 bases). Germline V CDR1 and CDR2: GFQATS, STVNSAI. Trimming removed 5 bases at V and 0 bases at J, with 7 bases between. The CDR3 is 12 amino acids. CDR3 amino acids: CGARQANTEVFF. CDR3 DNA (partial): TGTGGTGCTCGACAGGCAAACACAGAAGTCTTC. Complete variable domain (other parts from reference TRBV20 and TRBJ1-1): GALVYQYPRRTICKSGTSMRMECQAVGFQATSVAWYRQSPQKTFELIALSTVNSAIKYEQNFTQEKFPISHPNLSFSSMTVLNAYLEDRGLYLCGARQANTEVFFGKGTRLTVV.

A few counts support this clone. Gene names follow the mouse nomenclature. Read data end 1 residue before the CDR3 end; the end is taken from the germline J gene. Other DNA sequences in the same sample also yield this CDR3. This chain uses TRBV4 with TRBJ2-7, with 9 bases lining up with TRBD2. The CDR3 sequence is 13 residues long. Germline CDR1 reads LGHDT; CDR2 reads YNNKQL (reference sequence). The ends lost 5 bases at V and 3 bases at J; junction bases unmatched: 2. CDR3 region: CASSPGLGYEQYF. The CDR3 bases that were read are TGTGCCAGCAGCCCGGGACTGGGCTATGAACAGTAC.

This clone has only a few counts. Each gene name is a mouse one. The CDR3 is cut off 1 residue early in the read; its end comes from the germline J gene. The V call is TRBV26, the J call TRBJ1-6; the D gene is possibly TRBD1 (6 bases). TRBJ1-6 has ORF status, its function being uncertain. CDR1 is KGHPV, CDR2 FQNQEV, per germline (reference sequence). V was pared by 6 bases and J by 4 bases, with 7 bases between. CDR3 length: 13 residues. The sequenced part of the CDR3 DNA is TGTGCCAGCAGGGGACATTATAATTCGCCCCTCTAC. Residues: CASRGHYNSPLY. The entire CDR3 protein reads CASRGHYNSPLYF.

To note about this clone: Gene names and germline match the mouse. The CDR3 end is not reached by the read, which stops 1 residue before it; the germline J gene fills it in. The V gene is TRBV31, the J gene TRBJ2-3, with TRBD2 matching over 7 bases. Trimming took 0 bases from V and 0 from J; bases not matched to a gene: 3. This CDR3 is built from 15 residues. CDR1 and CDR2 from the germline V gene are GKSSPN and SITVG. The part of the CDR3 DNA that was read is TGTGCCTGGAGTCTAAGACTGGGTAGTGCAGAAACGCTGTAT. The encoded protein is CAWSLRLGSAETLY. The whole CDR3 sequence is CAWSLRLGSAETLYF.

Regarding this clone: Each gene name is a mouse one. The read finishes 1 residue shy of the CDR3 end, and the germline J gene is used to complete it. The chain recombines TRBV13-1 with TRBJ2-4; TRBD1 matches at 7 bases. V was clipped by 4 bases and J by 1 base; unmatched bases: 3. The CDR3 is 14 residues long. CDR1 and CDR2 (germline): NSHNY, SYGAGN. The CDR3 protein is CASSTGDGQNTLYF. The sequenced CDR3 bases are TGTGCCAGCAGTACAGGGGATGGTCAAAACACCTTGTAC.

Comments on this clone: Gene names are the mouse ones. The sequenced fragment ends 1 residue before the CDR3 boundary, so the rest is inferred from the germline J gene. The V call is TRBV26, the J call TRBJ1-1, with TRBD1 matching over 9 bases. The CDR3 totals 14 residues. Unmatched junction bases numbered 1, after V lost 4 bases and J lost 1 base. CDR1 KGHPV and CDR2 FQNQEV come from the germline V gene (reference sequence). The sequenced CDR3 bases are TGTGCCAGCAGTCGGGACAGGGCGAACACAGAAGTCTTC. This codes for CASSRDRANTEVF. In full, the CDR3 is CASSRDRANTEVFF.

This clone turned up a few times. Mouse gene names apply. Sequencing ends 1 residue short of the CDR3 end; the germline J gene provides the rest. The chain uses TRBV13-2 and TRBJ1-6; 11 bases map to TRBD1. TRBJ1-6 is placed among ORFs of uncertain function. The CDR3 spans 16 residues. The V segment lost 5 bases and the J segment 0 bases; nucleotides outside the gene matches: 1. From germline, CDR1 is NNHNN and CDR2 SYGAGS (reference sequence). CDR3 bases read: TGTGCCAGCGGGGACAGGGGGCATTCCTATAATTCGCCCCTCTAC. Translated: CASGDRGHSYNSPLY. The whole CDR3 region reads CASGDRGHSYNSPLYF.

This clone is classed as large. All gene names here are mouse names. Read coverage stops 1 residue before the CDR3 terminus; the germline J gene supplies the remainder. This sequence joins TRBV19 and TRBJ2-1, with D maybe TRBD1 (6 bases). CDR3 size: 13 residues. Trimming shortened V by 4 bases and J by 3 bases, and 8 bases separated the two germline ends. Germline CDR1 FNHDT, CDR2 SITEND (reference sequence). CDR3 region: CASSRQVYAEQFF. The covered CDR3 bases are TGTGCCAGCAGTCGACAGGTCTATGCTGAGCAGTTC.

In the case of this clone: Gene names follow the mouse nomenclature. Read data end 1 residue before the CDR3 end; the end is taken from the germline J gene. The V and J genes are TRBV16 and TRBJ1-4; D perhaps matches TRBD1 (6 bases). Trimming stripped 0 bases from V and 7 bases from J, with 9 bases between. The CDR3 consists of 14 residues. CDR1 is SGHSA and CDR2 is FRNQAP in the germline V gene. CDR3 DNA (partial): TGTGCAAGCAGCTTAGAGGGGGCTGGCGAAAGATTATTT. It translates to CASSLEGAGERLF. The complete CDR3 protein is CASSLEGAGERLFF.

As concerns this clone: Gene names denote mouse genes. The sequence runs out 1 residue before the end of the CDR3; the remainder is reconstructed from the germline J gene. The chain links TRBV26 to TRBJ1-1; D might be TRBD1 (5 bases). V was cut by 2 bases and J by 6 bases, with 10 bases left in between. Germline CDR1 reads KGHPV; CDR2 reads FQNQEV (reference sequence). This CDR3 region has 13 residues. This chain's CDR3 is CASSLGGAAEVFF. Partial CDR3 DNA: TGTGCCAGCAGTCTGGGCGGGGCGGCAGAAGTCTTC.

This clone is medium-sized. Each gene name is a mouse one. The read gets to within 1 residue of the CDR3 end, and the germline J gene fills in the rest. The chain has TRBV20 and TRBJ1-3; no reliable D call. This CDR3 contains 13 residues. V dropped 3 bases and J dropped 0 bases, with 6 bases sitting between them. CDR1 and CDR2 from the germline V gene are GFQATS and STVNSAI. CDR3 sequence: CGAREGSGNTLYF. The part of the CDR3 DNA that was read is TGTGGTGCTAGAGAGGGTTCTGGAAATACGCTCTAT.

With respect to this clone: The genes and germline here are from mouse. The CDR3 goes on 1 residue after the read ends, and that part is filled in from the germline J gene. V usage is TRBV19 and J usage is TRBJ2-4; 8 positions agree with TRBD2. Germline CDR1 reads FNHDT; CDR2 reads SITEND (reference sequence). This CDR3 spans 17 amino acids. V lost 3 bases, J lost 0 bases, and 9 bases stayed unmatched. The part of the CDR3 DNA that was read is TGTGCCAGCAGTACTGGGGGGCGCCGAACTAGTCAAAACACCTTGTAC. It specifies CASSTGGRRTSQNTLY. The entire CDR3 sequence reads CASSTGGRRTSQNTLYF.

This clone occurred a few times. Mouse gene names apply. Coverage ceases 1 residue before the CDR3 finishes, and the germline J gene fills in the end. The chain is built from TRBV3 and TRBJ2-7; 10 bases line up with TRBD2. This CDR3 contains 15 residues. The V and J ends lost 5 bases and 4 bases, in that order; junction bases with no gene match: 8. The germline CDR1 and CDR2 sequences are SNHLY and FYNGKV (reference sequence). CDR3 DNA, as far as it was read: TGTGCCAGCAGCACCGACTGGGGGGCCACTTATGAACAGTAC. This gives the protein CASSTDWGATYEQY. The full-length CDR3 reads as CASSTDWGATYEQYF.

By share, this clone ranks as medium-sized (0.01 to 0.1%). The gene names here belong to mouse. From the germline J gene comes the end of the CDR3, since the read stops 1 residue before it. V and J are TRBV26 and TRBJ1-2, with a tentative D call TRBD1 (5 bases). V shed 4 bases and J shed 4 bases, with 13 bases lying between them. Germline V lookup: CDR1 KGHPV, CDR2 FQNQEV (reference sequence). This CDR3 spans 14 amino acids. The CDR3 sequence is CASSRGTAGSDYTF. The DNA read from the CDR3 is TGTGCCAGCAGTCGTGGGACGGCGGGCTCCGACTACACC.

About this clone itself: Gene names are the mouse ones. The CDR3 goes on 1 residue after the read ends, and that part is filled in from the germline J gene. The chain joins TRBV26 to TRBJ2-5, with D unresolved. Per germline, CDR1 KGHPV and CDR2 FQNQEV (reference sequence). V was cut by 3 bases and J by 5 bases, with 6 bases left in between. The CDR3 totals 12 residues. CDR3 bases read: TGTGCCAGCAGTCTCTCAGGAGACACCCAGTAC. The encoded protein is CASSLSGDTQY. From start to end, the CDR3 is CASSLSGDTQYF.

There are a few counts of this clone. Each gene name is a mouse one. Read sequence stops 1 residue before the CDR3 end, and the germline J gene provides the missing end. This sequence joins TRBV16 and TRBJ2-1; 11 nucleotides agree with TRBD2. This CDR3 has 14 residues. Germline V lookup: CDR1 SGHSA, CDR2 FRNQAP. Trimming cost V 5 bases and J 3 bases; bases outside gene matches: 0. The DNA read from the CDR3 is TGTGCAAGCAGCGACTGGGGGGGCTATGCTGAGCAGTTC. Its translation: CASSDWGGYAEQF. The CDR3 in full is CASSDWGGYAEQFF. Variable domain in full (rest from reference TRBV16 and TRBJ2-1): NAGVIQTPRHKVTGKGQEATLWCEPISGHSAVFWYRQTIVQGLEFLTYFRNQAPIDDSGMPKERFSAQMPNQSHSTLKIQSTQPQDSAVYLCASSDWGGYAEQFFGPGTRLTVL.

Note on this clone: The germline and genes are mouse ones. The CDR3 end falls 1 residue outside the read, so it is completed with the germline J gene. The chain links TRBV13-3 to TRBJ1-3; the D gene is possibly TRBD1 (5 bases). The CDR3 covers 16 residues. Germline V gene data show CDR1 as NNHDY and CDR2 as SYVADS. V gave up 1 base and J gave up 0 bases, with 11 bases separating them. This CDR3 is CASSDLRQNSGNTLYF. The part of the CDR3 DNA that was read is TGTGCCAGCAGTGATCTCCGACAGAATTCTGGAAATACGCTCTAT.

This clone was observed a few times. Genes and germline are mouse. The covered CDR3 bases are TGTGCCAGCAGCCACAGACTGGGGGGCGGTCAAAACACCTTGTAC. This translates into CASSHRLGGGQNTLY. The entire CDR3 is CASSHRLGGGQNTLYF. J is TRBJ2-4 and V is TRBV2, with 10 bases lining up with TRBD2. The DNA ends 1 residue before the CDR3 does, and the rest of the CDR3 is filled in from the germline J gene. From germline, CDR1 is LGHNA and CDR2 YSYQKL. This CDR3 has 16 residues. Trimming cost V 3 bases and J 1 base; bases outside gene matches: 4.

The table lists this clone with a few counts. Genes here carry mouse names. The read terminates 1 residue before the CDR3 end, so the remaining end is supplied by the germline J gene. The V gene is TRBV13-2, the J gene TRBJ2-5, with 8 bases lining up with TRBD1. CDR3 length equals 13 residues. Unmatched junction bases numbered 0, after V lost 5 bases and J lost 1 base. The germline V gene has CDR1 NNHNN and CDR2 SYGAGS (reference sequence). The DNA read from the CDR3 is TGTGCCAGCGGGACAGGGGACCAAGACACCCAGTAC. It yields the protein CASGTGDQDTQY. The complete CDR3 sequence is CASGTGDQDTQYF.

This clone was found a few times. Gene names follow the mouse nomenclature. The read is 1 residue too short to cover the CDR3 end, so that end is filled in from the germline J gene. The chain combines TRBV26 with TRBJ1-3; D gene uncertain. The CDR3 runs to 15 residues. Germline CDR1 is KGHPV and CDR2 is FQNQEV (reference sequence). Trimming pared 2 bases from V and 0 bases from J, leaving 8 bases between. CDR3 loop: CASSLPENSGNTLYF. The sequenced CDR3 bases are TGTGCCAGCAGTCTGCCCGAGAATTCTGGAAATACGCTCTAT.